What follows describes a single TCR beta chain. The CDR3 length is 14 residues. Germline-derived CDR1 and CDR2 are SNHLY and FYNNEI. V was pared by 4 bases and J by 1 base, with 1 base of the junction left unmatched. The source of the sample is a study of blood T cell repertoires in COVID-19. Sequencing used immunoSEQ multiplex PCR; TCRdb keeps in-frame clones, though not all of them. The sample shows around 100,000 clones, about 90% of them seen only once. The receptor was derived from a man in his thirties or forties in a cohort sampled during active COVID-19. Sequenced: peripheral blood. The gene calls are TRBV2 and TRBJ1-1, with TRBD1 identical over 9 bases. The CDR3 protein is CASSGQGGNTEAFF. CDR3 nucleotides: TGTGCCAGCAGTGGACAGGGGGGGAACACTGAAGCTTTCTTT.